The clone carrying this T cell receptor (beta chain) has only a few counts. Described time point: pre-sensitization, week 0. Treatment reported: therapeutic diphenylcyclopropenone sensitization with weekly scalp DPC. It was unfractionated whole blood from which total RNA was extracted. V was shortened by 5 bases and J by 8 bases, with 12 bases between the two germline ends. The CDR3 extends over 13 amino acids. TCRdb processed the RACE reads anew with MiXCR; each CDR3 protein has one entry. The sample gives 250,000 or so distinct CDR3 sequences, around 7.7% of which show up once; less than 1.5% is in the top ten. This sample was taken from a study of human T cells and chemical hapten exposure.

The chain carries TRBV12-3 or TRBV12-4 and TRBJ1-4; maybe TRBD1 (5 bases). The sequencing used whole blood, collected in connection with sensitization to the hapten diphenylcyclopropenone (DPC). The receptor comes from a young man with alopecia areata. Some clones in this sample may be carry-over from other donors' samples. CDR3 in DNA: TGTGCCAGCAGTCGGACCGGACACGAAAAACTGTTTTTT. This encodes CASSRTGHEKLFF.